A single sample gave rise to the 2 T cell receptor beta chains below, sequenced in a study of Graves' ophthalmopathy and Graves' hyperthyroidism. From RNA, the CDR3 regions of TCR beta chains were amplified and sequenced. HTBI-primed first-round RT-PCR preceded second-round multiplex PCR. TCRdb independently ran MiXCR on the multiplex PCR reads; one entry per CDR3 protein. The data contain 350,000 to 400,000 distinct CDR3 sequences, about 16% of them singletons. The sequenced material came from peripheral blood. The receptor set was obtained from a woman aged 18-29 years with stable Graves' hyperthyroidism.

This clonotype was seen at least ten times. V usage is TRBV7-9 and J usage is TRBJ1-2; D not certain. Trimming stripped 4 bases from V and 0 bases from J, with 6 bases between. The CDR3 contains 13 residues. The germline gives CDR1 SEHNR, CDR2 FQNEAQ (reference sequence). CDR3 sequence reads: CASSSEANYGYTF. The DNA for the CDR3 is TGTGCCAGCAGCTCCGAAGCTAACTATGGCTACACCTTC.

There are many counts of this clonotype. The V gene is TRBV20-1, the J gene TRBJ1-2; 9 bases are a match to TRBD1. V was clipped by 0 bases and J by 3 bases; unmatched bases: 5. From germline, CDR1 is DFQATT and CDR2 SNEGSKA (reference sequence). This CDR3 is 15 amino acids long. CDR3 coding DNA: TGCAGTGCTAGAGATCCCACAGGGGGCGACTATGGCTACACCTTC. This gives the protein CSARDPTGGDYGYTF.